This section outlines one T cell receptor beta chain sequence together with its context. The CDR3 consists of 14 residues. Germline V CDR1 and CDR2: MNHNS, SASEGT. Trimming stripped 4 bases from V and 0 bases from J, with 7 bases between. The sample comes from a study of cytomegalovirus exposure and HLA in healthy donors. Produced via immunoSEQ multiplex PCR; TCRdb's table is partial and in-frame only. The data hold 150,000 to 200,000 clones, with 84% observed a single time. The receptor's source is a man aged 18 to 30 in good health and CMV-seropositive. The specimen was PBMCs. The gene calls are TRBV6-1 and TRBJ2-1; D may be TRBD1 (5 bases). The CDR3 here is CASSATGSYNEQFF. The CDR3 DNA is TGTGCCAGCAGTGCTACAGGCTCCTACAATGAGCAGTTCTTC.